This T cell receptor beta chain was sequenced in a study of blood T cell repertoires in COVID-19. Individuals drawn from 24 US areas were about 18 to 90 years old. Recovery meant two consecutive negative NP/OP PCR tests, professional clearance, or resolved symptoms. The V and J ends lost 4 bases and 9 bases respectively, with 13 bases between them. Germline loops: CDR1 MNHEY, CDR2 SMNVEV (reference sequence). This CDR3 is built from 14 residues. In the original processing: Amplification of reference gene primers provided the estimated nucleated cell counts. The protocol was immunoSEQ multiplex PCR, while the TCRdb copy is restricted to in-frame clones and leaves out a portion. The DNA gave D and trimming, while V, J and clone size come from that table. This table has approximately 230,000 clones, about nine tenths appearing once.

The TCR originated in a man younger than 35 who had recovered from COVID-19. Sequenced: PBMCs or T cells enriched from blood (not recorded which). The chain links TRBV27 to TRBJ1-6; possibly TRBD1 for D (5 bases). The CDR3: CASSSGTAISPLHF. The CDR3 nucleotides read TGTGCCAGCAGTTCCGGGACTGCCATTTCACCCCTCCACTTT.